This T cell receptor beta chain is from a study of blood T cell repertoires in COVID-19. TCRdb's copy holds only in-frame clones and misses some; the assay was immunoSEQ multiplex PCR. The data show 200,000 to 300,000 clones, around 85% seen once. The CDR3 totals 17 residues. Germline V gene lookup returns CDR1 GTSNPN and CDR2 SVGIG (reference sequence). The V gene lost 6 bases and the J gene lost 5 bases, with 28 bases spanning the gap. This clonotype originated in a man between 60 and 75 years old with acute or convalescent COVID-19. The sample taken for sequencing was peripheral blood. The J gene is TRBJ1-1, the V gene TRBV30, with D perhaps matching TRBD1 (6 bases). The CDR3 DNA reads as TGTGCCTGCCACCTAGGGGCAGGGGCAGCCCGAACAACTGAAGCTTTCTTT. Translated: CACHLGAGAARTTEAFF.